The 6 T cell receptor beta chains in this list originate from one sample, sequenced in a study of molecular identifiers for immune sequencing clone quantification. One entry per CDR3 protein results from TCRdb running MiXCR on the PCR reads. The sample yields approximately 590,000 distinct CDR3 sequences, over 25% seen once. The sequenced sample consisted of naive CD8+ T cells from blood, with Jurkat cell RNA spiked in. The subset is: FACS-sorted CD8+CD4-CCR7+CD45RA+ naive T cells. All receptors derive from a human donor in good health. Some libraries in this study had Jurkat cell RNA spiked in.

The gene calls are TRBV6-5 and TRBJ1-1; TRBD1 is a possible D gene (5 bases). Germline-derived CDR1 and CDR2 are MNHEY and SVGAGI. The CDR3 covers 13 residues. V shed 6 bases and J shed 6 bases, with 14 bases lying between them. CDR3 loop: CASRDYLGAEAFF. The CDR3 bases are TGTGCCAGCAGGGATTATTTGGGGGCTGAAGCTTTCTTT.

In this sample, this clonotype turned up a few times. V usage is TRBV7-9 and J usage is TRBJ2-5; D is possibly TRBD1 (6 bases). Trimming pared 1 base from V and 0 bases from J, leaving 9 bases between. Per the germline V gene, CDR1 is SEHNR and CDR2 is FQNEAQ (reference sequence). This CDR3 is 15 amino acids long. The CDR3 region is CASSLVRGYQETQYF. For the CDR3, the DNA is TGTGCCAGCAGCTTAGTAAGGGGGTACCAAGAGACCCAGTACTTC.

As to this clonotype: This may stem from a read error, because a much larger clone lies one nucleotide away. It is likely a read error, because the conserved phenylalanine at the end of the CDR3 is missing. The rearrangement uses TRBV7-6 and TRBJ2-7; 9 positions match TRBD1. The V segment lost 4 bases and the J segment 4 bases; nucleotides outside the gene matches: 8. The CDR3 extends over 15 amino acids. Germline values: CDR1 SGHVS, CDR2 FNYEAQ. This CDR3 is CASSSGQGLEYEQYS. CDR3 DNA: TGTGCCAGCAGCTCGGGACAGGGATTAGAGTACGAGCAGTACTCC.

Of note for this clonotype: A clone one base away is much larger, so this may be a read error. This chain joins TRBV9 and TRBJ2-7; 11 bases line up with TRBD2. This CDR3 contains 14 residues. The germline V gene encodes CDR1 SGDLS and CDR2 YYNGEE. The junction had 10 bases not matched to a gene; V was cut back by 7 bases and J by 7 bases. Here the CDR3 reads CASCISGGAGEQYF. The CDR3 DNA is TGTGCCAGCTGCATTAGCGGGGGGGCCGGGGAGCAGTACTTC.

In this sample, this clonotype turned up many times. The chain combines TRBV30 with TRBJ2-1; D may be TRBD1 (6 bases). Per the germline V gene, CDR1 is GTSNPN and CDR2 is SVGIG (reference sequence). V gave up 2 bases and J gave up 3 bases, with 8 bases separating them. The CDR3 runs 13 residues. The chain's CDR3 is CAWSMGHYNEQFF. The CDR3, as DNA: TGTGCCTGGAGTATGGGACACTACAATGAGCAGTTCTTC.

A few counts support this clonotype. The gene calls are TRBV19 and TRBJ2-2; 11 positions match TRBD2. In germline, CDR1 is LNHDA, CDR2 SQIVND (reference sequence). This CDR3 region has 16 residues. The ends lost 2 bases at V and 4 bases at J; junction bases unmatched: 3. CDR3 sequence (DNA): TGTGCCAGTAGTATATCGCTAGCGGGGGGCACCGGGGAGCTGTTTTTT. Translating gives CASSISLAGGTGELFF.